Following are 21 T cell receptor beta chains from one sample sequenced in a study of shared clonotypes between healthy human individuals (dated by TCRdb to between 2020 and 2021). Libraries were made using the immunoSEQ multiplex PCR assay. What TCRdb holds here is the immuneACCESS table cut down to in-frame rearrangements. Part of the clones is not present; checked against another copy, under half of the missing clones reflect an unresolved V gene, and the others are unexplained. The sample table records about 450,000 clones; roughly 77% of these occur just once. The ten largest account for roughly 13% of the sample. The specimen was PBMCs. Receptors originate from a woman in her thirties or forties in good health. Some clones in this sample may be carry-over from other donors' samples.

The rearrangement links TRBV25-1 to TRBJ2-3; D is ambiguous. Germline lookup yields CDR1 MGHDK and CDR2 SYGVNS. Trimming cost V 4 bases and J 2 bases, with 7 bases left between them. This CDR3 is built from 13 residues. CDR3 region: CASSVLDTDTQYF. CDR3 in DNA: TGTGCCAGCAGTGTCTTGGACACAGATACGCAGTATTTT.

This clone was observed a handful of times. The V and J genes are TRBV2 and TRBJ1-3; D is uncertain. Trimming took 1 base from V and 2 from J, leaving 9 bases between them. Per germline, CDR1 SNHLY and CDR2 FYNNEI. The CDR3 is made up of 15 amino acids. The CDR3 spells CASSEGMATGNTIYF. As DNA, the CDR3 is TGTGCCAGCAGTGAAGGGATGGCGACTGGAAACACCATATATTTT.

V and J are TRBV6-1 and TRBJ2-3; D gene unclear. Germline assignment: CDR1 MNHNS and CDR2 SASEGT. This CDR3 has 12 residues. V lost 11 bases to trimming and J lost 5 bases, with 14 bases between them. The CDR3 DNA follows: TGTGCCGCAGGCCACTTCGGAGATACGCAGTATTTT. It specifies CAAGHFGDTQYF.

CDR3 sequence reads: CASSAGTANTGELFF. The CDR3 DNA sequence: TGCGCCAGCAGTGCCGGGACAGCGAACACCGGGGAGCTGTTTTTT. This sequence joins TRBV10-1 and TRBJ2-2, with 7 bases that match TRBD1. V lost 4 bases, J lost 0 bases, and 2 bases stayed unmatched. The CDR3 sequence is 15 residues long. CDR1 is WNHNN and CDR2 is SYGVQD in the germline V gene (reference sequence).

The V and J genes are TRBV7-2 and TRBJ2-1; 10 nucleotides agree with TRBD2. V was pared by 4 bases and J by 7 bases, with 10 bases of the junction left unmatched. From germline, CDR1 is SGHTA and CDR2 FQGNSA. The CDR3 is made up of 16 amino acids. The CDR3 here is CASSSSGRGRWNEQFF. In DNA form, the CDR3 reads TGTGCCAGCAGCTCAAGCGGGAGGGGTCGCTGGAATGAGCAGTTCTTC.

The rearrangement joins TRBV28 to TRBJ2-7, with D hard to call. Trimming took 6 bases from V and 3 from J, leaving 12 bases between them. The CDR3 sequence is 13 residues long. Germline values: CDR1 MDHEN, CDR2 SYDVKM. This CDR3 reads CASSPRIYYEQYF. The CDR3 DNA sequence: TGTGCCAGCAGCCCCCGGATTTACTACGAGCAGTACTTC.

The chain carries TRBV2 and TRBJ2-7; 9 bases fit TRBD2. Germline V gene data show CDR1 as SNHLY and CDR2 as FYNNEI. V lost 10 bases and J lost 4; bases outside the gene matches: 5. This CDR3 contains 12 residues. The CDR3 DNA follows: TGTGCCACCTCGCGGGGGGGGTACGAGCAGTACTTC. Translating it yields CATSRGGYEQYF.

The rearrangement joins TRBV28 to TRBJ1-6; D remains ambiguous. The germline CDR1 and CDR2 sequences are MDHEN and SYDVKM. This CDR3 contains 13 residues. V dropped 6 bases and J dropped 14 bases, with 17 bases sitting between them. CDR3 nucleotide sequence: TGTGCCAGCAGGTTCTTCCTGCAAATGGCCCTCCACTTT. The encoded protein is CASRFFLQMALHF.

This CDR3 is CASSLGTSGISTDTQYF. The DNA of the CDR3 is TGTGCCAGCAGCTTAGGGACTAGCGGGATAAGCACAGATACGCAGTATTTT. The genes are TRBV7-2 and TRBJ2-3; TRBD2 matches 12 bases. Germline-derived CDR1 and CDR2 are SGHTA and FQGNSA. With V trimmed by 1 base and J by 0 bases, 2 bases remained unmatched. The CDR3 contains 17 residues. Full variable domain (missing parts from reference TRBV7-2 and TRBJ2-3): GAGVSQSPSNKVTEKGKDVELRCDPISGHTALYWYRQSLGQGLEFLIYFQGNSAPDKSGLPSDRFSAERTGGSVSTLTIQRTQQEDSAVYLCASSLGTSGISTDTQYFGPGTRLTVL.

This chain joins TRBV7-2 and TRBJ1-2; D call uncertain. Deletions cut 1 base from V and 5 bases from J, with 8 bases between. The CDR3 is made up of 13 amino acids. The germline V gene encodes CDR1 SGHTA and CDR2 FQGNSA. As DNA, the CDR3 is TGTGCCAGCAGCTTAGACACCCATTATGGCTACACCTTC. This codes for CASSLDTHYGYTF.

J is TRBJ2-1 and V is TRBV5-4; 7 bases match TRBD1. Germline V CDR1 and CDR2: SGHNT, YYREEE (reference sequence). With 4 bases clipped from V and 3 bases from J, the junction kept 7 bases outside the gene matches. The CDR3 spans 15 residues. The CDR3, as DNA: TGTGCCAGCAGCGCAGACAGGGCTTTCTACAATGAGCAGTTCTTC. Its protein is CASSADRAFYNEQFF.

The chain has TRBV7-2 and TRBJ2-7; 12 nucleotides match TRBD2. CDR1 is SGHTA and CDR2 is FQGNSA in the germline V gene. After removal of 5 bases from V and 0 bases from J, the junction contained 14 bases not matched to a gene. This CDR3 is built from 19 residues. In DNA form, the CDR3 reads TGTGCCAGCAGCACACCCGGGACTAGCGGGCTATCCCACTCCTACGAGCAGTACTTC. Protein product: CASSTPGTSGLSHSYEQYF.

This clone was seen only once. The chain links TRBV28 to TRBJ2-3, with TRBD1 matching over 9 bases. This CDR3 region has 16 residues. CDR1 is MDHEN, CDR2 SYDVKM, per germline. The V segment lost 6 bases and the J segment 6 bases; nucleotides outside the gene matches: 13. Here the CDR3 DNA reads TGTGCCAGCAGCCCGCCCCCGGGACAGGGAATGGATACGCAGTATTTT. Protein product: CASSPPPGQGMDTQYF.

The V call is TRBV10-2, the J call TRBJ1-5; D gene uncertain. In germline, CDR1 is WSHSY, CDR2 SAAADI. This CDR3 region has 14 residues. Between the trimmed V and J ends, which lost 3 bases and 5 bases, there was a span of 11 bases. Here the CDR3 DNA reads TGCGCCAGCAGTGACCCGGGCCCCGATCAGCCCCAGCATTTT. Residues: CASSDPGPDQPQHF.

The CDR3 region is CASSYSHSGLYEQYF. CDR3 nucleotide sequence: TGTGCCAGCAGTTACTCGCACAGCGGGCTCTACGAGCAGTACTTC. The chain recombines TRBV6-5 with TRBJ2-7, with TRBD2 as a possible D gene (6 bases). The V gene lost 0 bases and the J gene lost 3 bases, with 12 bases spanning the gap. Per the germline V gene, CDR1 is MNHEY and CDR2 is SVGAGI. CDR3 length: 15 residues.

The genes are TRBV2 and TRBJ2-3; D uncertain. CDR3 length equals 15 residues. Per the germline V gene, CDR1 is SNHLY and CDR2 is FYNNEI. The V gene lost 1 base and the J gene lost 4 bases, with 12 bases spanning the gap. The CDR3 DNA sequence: TGTGCCAGCAGTGAAGGGGTAGTAGGGTCAGATACGCAGTATTTT. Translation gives CASSEGVVGSDTQYF. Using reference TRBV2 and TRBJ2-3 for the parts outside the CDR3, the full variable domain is EPEVTQTPSHQVTQMGQEVILRCVPISNHLYFYWYRQILGQKVEFLVSFYNNEISEKSEIFDDQFSVERPDGSNFTLKIRSTKLEDSAMYFCASSEGVVGSDTQYFGPGTRLTVL.

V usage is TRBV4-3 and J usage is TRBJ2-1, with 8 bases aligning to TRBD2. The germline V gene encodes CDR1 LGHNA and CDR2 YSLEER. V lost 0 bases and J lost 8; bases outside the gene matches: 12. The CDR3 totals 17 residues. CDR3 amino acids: CASSQEISAGGSDEQFF. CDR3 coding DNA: TGCGCCAGCAGCCAAGAAATATCGGCGGGAGGTTCCGATGAGCAGTTCTTC.

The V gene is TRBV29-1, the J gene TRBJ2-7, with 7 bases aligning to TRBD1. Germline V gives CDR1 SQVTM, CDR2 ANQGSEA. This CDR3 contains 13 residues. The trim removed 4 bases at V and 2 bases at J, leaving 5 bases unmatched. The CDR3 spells CSVVRDSTYEQYF. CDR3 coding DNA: TGCAGCGTTGTCCGGGACAGTACCTACGAGCAGTACTTC.

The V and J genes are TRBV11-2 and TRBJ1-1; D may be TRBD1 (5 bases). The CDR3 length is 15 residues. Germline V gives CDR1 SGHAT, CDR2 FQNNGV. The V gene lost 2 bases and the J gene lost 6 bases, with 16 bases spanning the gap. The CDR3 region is CASSLRRALGAEAFF. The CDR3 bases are TGTGCCAGCAGCTTACGGAGGGCCCTGGGGGCTGAAGCTTTCTTT.

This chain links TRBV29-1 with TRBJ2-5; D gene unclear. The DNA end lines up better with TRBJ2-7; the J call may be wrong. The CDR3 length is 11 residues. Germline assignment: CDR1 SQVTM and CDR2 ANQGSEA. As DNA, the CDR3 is TGCAGCGTTGAAGTACACTACGAGCAGTACTTC. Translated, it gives CSVEVHYEQYF.

The CDR3 DNA sequence: TGTGCCAGCAACTCGATCGGAGATACGCAGTATTTT. Translated, it gives CASNSIGDTQYF. This chain links TRBV9 with TRBJ2-3; D is unresolved. Trimming removed 6 bases from V and 5 bases from J, with 10 bases in between. The germline V gene has CDR1 SGDLS and CDR2 YYNGEE. The CDR3 loop spans 12 amino acids.